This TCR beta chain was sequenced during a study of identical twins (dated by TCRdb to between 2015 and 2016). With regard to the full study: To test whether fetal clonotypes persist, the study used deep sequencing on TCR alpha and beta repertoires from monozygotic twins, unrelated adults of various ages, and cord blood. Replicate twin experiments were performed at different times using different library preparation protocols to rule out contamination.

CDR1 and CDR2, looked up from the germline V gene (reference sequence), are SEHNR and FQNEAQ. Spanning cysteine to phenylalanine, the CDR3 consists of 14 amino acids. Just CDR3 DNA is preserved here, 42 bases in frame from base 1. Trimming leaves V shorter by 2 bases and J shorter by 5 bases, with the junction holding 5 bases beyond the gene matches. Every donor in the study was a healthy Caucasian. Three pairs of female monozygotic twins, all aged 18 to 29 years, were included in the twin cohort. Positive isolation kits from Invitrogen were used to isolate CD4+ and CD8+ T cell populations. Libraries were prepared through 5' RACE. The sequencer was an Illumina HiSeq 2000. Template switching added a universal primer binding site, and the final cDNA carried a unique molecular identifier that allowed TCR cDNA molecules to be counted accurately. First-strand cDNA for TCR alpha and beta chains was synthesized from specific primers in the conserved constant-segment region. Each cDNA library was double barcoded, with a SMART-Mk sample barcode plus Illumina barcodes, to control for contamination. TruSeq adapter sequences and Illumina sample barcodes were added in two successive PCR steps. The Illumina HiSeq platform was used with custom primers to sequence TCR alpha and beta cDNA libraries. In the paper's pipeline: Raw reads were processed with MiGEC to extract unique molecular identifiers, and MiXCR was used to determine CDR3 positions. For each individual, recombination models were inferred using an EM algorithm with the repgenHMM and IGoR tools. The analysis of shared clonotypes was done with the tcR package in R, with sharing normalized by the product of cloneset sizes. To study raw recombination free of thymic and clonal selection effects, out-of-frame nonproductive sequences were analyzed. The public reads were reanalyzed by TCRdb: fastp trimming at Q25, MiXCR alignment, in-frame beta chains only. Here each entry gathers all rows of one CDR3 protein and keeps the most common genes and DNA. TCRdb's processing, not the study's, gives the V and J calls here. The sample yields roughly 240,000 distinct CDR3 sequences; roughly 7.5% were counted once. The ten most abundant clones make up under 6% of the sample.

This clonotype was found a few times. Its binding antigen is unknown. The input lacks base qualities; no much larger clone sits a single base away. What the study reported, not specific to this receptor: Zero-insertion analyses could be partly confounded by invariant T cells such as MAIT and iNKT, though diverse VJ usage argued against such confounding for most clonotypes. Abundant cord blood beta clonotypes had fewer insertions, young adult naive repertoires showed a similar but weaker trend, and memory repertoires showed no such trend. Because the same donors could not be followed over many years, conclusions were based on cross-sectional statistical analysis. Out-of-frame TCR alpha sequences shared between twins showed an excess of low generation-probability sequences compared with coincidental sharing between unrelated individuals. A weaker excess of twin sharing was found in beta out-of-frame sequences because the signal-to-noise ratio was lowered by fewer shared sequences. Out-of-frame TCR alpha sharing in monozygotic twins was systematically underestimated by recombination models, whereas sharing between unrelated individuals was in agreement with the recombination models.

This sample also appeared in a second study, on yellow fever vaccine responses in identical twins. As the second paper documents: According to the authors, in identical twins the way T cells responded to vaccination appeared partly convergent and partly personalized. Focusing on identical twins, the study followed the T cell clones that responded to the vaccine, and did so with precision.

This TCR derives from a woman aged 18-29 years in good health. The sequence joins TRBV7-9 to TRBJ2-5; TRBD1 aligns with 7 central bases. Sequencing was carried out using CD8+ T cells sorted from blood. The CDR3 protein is CASSLTGDPETQYF. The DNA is TGTGCCAGCAGCTTAACAGGGGATCCGGAGACCCAGTACTTC.